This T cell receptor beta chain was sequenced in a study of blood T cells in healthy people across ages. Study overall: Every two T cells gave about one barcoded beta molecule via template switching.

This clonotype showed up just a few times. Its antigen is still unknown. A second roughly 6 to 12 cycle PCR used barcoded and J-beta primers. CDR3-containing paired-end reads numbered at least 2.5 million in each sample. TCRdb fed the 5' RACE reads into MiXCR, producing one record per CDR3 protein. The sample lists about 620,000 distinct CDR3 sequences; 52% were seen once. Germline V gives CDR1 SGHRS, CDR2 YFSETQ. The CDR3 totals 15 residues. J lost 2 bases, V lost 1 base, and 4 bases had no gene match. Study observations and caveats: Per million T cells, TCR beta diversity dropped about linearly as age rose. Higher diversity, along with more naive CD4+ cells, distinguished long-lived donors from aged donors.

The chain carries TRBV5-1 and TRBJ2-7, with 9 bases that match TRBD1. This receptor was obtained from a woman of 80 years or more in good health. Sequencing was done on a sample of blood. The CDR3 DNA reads TGCGCCAGCAGCTTGATGGGACAGGGAACCTACGAGCAGTACTTC. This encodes CASSLMGQGTYEQYF.